One sample yielded the 24 T cell receptor beta chains listed below, sequenced in a study of cytomegalovirus exposure and HLA in healthy donors. PCR involved 60 Vbeta and 13 Jbeta primers. Using immunoSEQ multiplex PCR, the repertoire was profiled, and TCRdb retains in-frame clones only, with some absent. The repertoire holds 100,000 to 150,000 clones, with roughly 18% as singletons. What was sequenced was PBMCs. These receptors all stem from a female donor in good health and CMV-seropositive.

J is TRBJ2-3 and V is TRBV9; D is unclear. The CDR3 is 14 residues long. In germline, CDR1 is SGDLS, CDR2 YYNGEE. Trimming pared 0 bases from V and 6 bases from J, leaving 11 bases between. DNA of the CDR3: TGTGCCAGCAGCGTAGATAACCAGAGGGATACGCAGTATTTT. Translated: CASSVDNQRDTQYF. Complete variable domain (other parts from reference TRBV9 and TRBJ2-3): DSGVTQTPKHLITATGQRVTLRCSPRSGDLSVYWYQQSLDQGLQFLIQYYNGEERAKGNILERFSAQQFPDLHSELNLSSLELGDSALYFCASSVDNQRDTQYFGPGTRLTVL.

The table lists this clone with a few counts. This chain links TRBV2 with TRBJ1-2; 9 bases match TRBD1. The CDR3 runs to 15 residues. The junction had 10 bases not matched to a gene; V was cut back by 3 bases and J by 8 bases. Germline V CDR1 and CDR2: SNHLY, FYNNEI. The CDR3 DNA reads as TGTGCCAGCAGTGAGAGGACAGGGGCAGTGGCGGGCTACACCTTC. It codes for CASSERTGAVAGYTF.

The V call is TRBV10-3, the J call TRBJ2-7; D gene uncertain. Germline-derived CDR1 and CDR2 are ENHRY and SYGVKD. The CDR3 has 14 amino acids. Trimming took 0 bases from V and 1 from J, leaving 7 bases between them. CDR3 amino acids: CAISESGLSYEQYF. The CDR3 region has the DNA TGTGCCATCAGTGAGTCCGGGTTATCCTACGAGCAGTACTTC.

This chain connects TRBV6-5 to TRBJ1-5; 7 positions match TRBD1. Germline V gives CDR1 MNHEY, CDR2 SVGAGI. J was trimmed by 4 bases and V by 6 bases; bases with no gene match: 9. The CDR3 contains 15 residues. CDR3 protein: CASREYRGGNQPQHF. In DNA, the CDR3 is TGTGCCAGCAGGGAATACAGGGGTGGTAATCAGCCCCAGCATTTT.

V gene TRBV5-1 combines with J gene TRBJ2-1; 9 nucleotides agree with TRBD2. This CDR3 is built from 15 residues. Germline lookup yields CDR1 SGHRS and CDR2 YFSETQ. V lost 4 bases to trimming and J lost 9 bases; unmatched junction nucleotides: 11. The CDR3 reads CASSHGVRGGSEQFF. The CDR3, as DNA: TGCGCCAGCAGCCATGGGGTGCGGGGGGGGAGTGAGCAGTTCTTC.

This clone showed up just a few times. This chain links TRBV2 with TRBJ2-7, with a weak D call TRBD1 (6 bases). The length of the CDR3 is 12 residues. Germline V lookup: CDR1 SNHLY, CDR2 FYNNEI. V lost 6 bases, J lost 7 bases, and 13 bases lay in between. CDR3 in DNA: TGTGCCAGCAGGGTAAACAGGGAAGAGCAGTACTTC. Protein: CASRVNREEQYF.

The chain carries TRBV11-3 and TRBJ2-5; D is perhaps TRBD2 (5 bases). Germline V gene sequence: CDR1 SGHNT, CDR2 YENEEA. The CDR3 consists of 13 residues. The V end lost 5 bases, the J end lost 5 bases, and 12 bases lay between the germline ends. This CDR3 reads CASSRDYGETQYF. The CDR3 bases are TGTGCCAGCAGCAGAGACTACGGGGAGACCCAGTACTTC.

CDR3 in amino acids: CASSSGRTGLRRELFF. Here the CDR3 DNA reads TGTGCCAGCAGCTCGGGACGGACAGGGCTTCGGCGGGAGCTGTTTTTT. V usage is TRBV5-5 and J usage is TRBJ2-2; 8 nucleotides match TRBD1. After removal of 3 bases from V and 9 bases from J, the junction contained 13 bases not matched to a gene. Germline V gene sequence: CDR1 SGHKS, CDR2 YYEKEE (reference sequence). This CDR3 spans 16 amino acids. The variable domain in full, completed from reference TRBV5-5 and TRBJ2-2, reads DAGVTQSPTHLIKTRGQQVTLRCSPISGHKSVSWYQQVLGQGPQFIFQYYEKEERGRGNFPDRFSARQFPNYSSELNVNALLLGDSALYLCASSSGRTGLRRELFFGEGSRLTVL.

The chain employs TRBV6-6 and TRBJ2-1; TRBD1 matches 8 bases. Germline CDR1 reads MNHNY; CDR2 reads SVGAGI (reference sequence). The CDR3 is made up of 15 amino acids. The CDR3 spells CENTDRAFEGNEQFF. CDR3 in DNA: TGTGAGAATACGGACAGGGCCTTCGAGGGCAATGAGCAGTTCTTC.

This sequence joins TRBV2 and TRBJ2-2; a weak D match, TRBD2 (5 bases). The CDR3 covers 15 residues. Germline V gene data show CDR1 as SNHLY and CDR2 as FYNNEI. Deletions cut 2 bases from V and 4 bases from J, with 11 bases between. In DNA form, the CDR3 reads TGTGCCAGCAGTGAAATGCCTAGCCGCACCGGGGAGCTGTTTTTT. It is translated as CASSEMPSRTGELFF.

This chain uses TRBV6-1 with TRBJ2-7; 8 bases are a match to TRBD1. With 6 bases clipped from V and 1 base from J, the junction kept 8 bases outside the gene matches. Looked up from germline, CDR1 is MNHNS and CDR2 is SASEGT. The CDR3 is 15 residues long. The CDR3 loop is CASSLRTGGSYEQYF. The CDR3 DNA sequence: TGTGCCAGCAGCCTACGTACAGGGGGTTCCTACGAGCAGTACTTC.

CDR3 coding DNA: TGTGCCATCAGTGAGGTGGCGGGACAAGAGACCCAGTACTTC. It codes for CAISEVAGQETQYF. This chain links TRBV10-3 with TRBJ2-5; maybe TRBD2 (6 bases). Trimming pared 2 bases from V and 2 bases from J, leaving 9 bases between. The CDR3 covers 14 residues. Germline V gives CDR1 ENHRY, CDR2 SYGVKD.

This clone occurred a few times. The chain couples TRBV28 to TRBJ2-1, with 12 nucleotides matching TRBD1. With V trimmed by 10 bases and J by 8 bases, 9 bases remained unmatched. Germline CDR1 and CDR2: MDHEN and SYDVKM. The CDR3 has 14 amino acids. CDR3 nucleotides: TGTGCCAATAGCGGGACAGGGGGCTTGGATGAGCAGTTCTTC. This sequence encodes CANSGTGGLDEQFF.

This clone has more than one count but fewer than ten. The chain carries TRBV7-9 and TRBJ1-4; D remains unclear. Germline assignment: CDR1 SEHNR and CDR2 FQNEAQ (reference sequence). The germline V and J ends were trimmed by 0 bases and 7 bases, with 6 bases remaining between them. This CDR3 contains 13 residues. CDR3: CASSLASSEKLFF. The CDR3 DNA sequence: TGTGCCAGCAGCTTAGCGAGTAGTGAAAAACTGTTTTTT.

V usage is TRBV5-4 and J usage is TRBJ1-6; unclear D gene. V lost 1 base, J lost 7 bases, and 6 bases lay in between. The CDR3 spans 13 residues. Germline assignment: CDR1 SGHNT and CDR2 YYREEE (reference sequence). The CDR3 spells CASSLNQNSPLHF. In DNA form, the CDR3 reads TGTGCCAGCAGCTTGAACCAGAATTCACCCCTCCACTTT.

This sequence joins TRBV18 and TRBJ2-1, with 10 bases aligning to TRBD1. The germline CDR1 and CDR2 sequences are KGHSH and LQKENI. CDR3 length: 15 residues. V lost 10 bases to trimming and J lost 3 bases; unmatched junction nucleotides: 9. The CDR3 is CATVKGTGDYNEQFF. The DNA for the CDR3 is TGTGCCACCGTCAAGGGGACAGGGGACTACAATGAGCAGTTCTTC.

This clone showed up just once. The J gene is TRBJ1-1, the V gene TRBV7-9; TRBD1 matches 8 bases. Trimming at V came to 5 bases and at J to 5 bases, leaving 4 bases not matched to a gene. The CDR3 has 13 residues. Germline CDR1 and CDR2: SEHNR and FQNEAQ (reference sequence). As DNA, the CDR3 is TGTGCCAGCAGCCCAACAGGGGGGACTGAAGCTTTCTTT. Protein sequence: CASSPTGGTEAFF. The variable domain in full, with the rest retrieved from reference TRBV7-9 and TRBJ1-1, is DTGVSQNPRHKITKRGQNVTFRCDPISEHNRLYWYRQTLGQGPEFLTYFQNEAQLEKSRLLSDRFSAERPKGSFSTLEIQRTEQGDSAMYLCASSPTGGTEAFFGQGTRLTVV.

The genes are TRBV28 and TRBJ2-2; no firm D call. In germline, CDR1 is MDHEN, CDR2 SYDVKM. The CDR3 is 15 amino acids. The ends were cut back, 5 bases at V and 5 bases at J, with 15 bases in the middle. CDR3 bases: TGTGCCAGCAGTCCCAACTTGCAAAGAACCGGGGAGCTGTTTTTT. This translates into CASSPNLQRTGELFF.

This clone was recorded a few times. The CDR3 DNA sequence: TGTGCCAGCAGCCAAGATGGAGTTGAGACCCAGTACTTC. Amino acids: CASSQDGVETQYF. The gene calls are TRBV14 and TRBJ2-5, with no clear D. The length of the CDR3 is 13 residues. Germline CDR1 SGHDN, CDR2 FVKESK. The V end lost 0 bases, the J end lost 5 bases, and 7 bases lay between the germline ends.

In its sample, this clone was seen a few times. This chain uses TRBV19 with TRBJ2-1; D remains ambiguous. V lost 10 bases and J 5 bases, leaving 21 bases between the germline ends. The CDR3 is 15 amino acids. Germline CDR1 and CDR2: LNHDA and SQIVND (reference sequence). The CDR3 is CATRLGDLEHNEQFF. CDR3 DNA: TGTGCCACCAGACTCGGTGATTTGGAACACAATGAGCAGTTCTTC.

This clone has just a few counts. The J gene is TRBJ2-5, the V gene TRBV5-6; a possible D gene is TRBD2 (6 bases). The CDR3 is 16 amino acids. The germline V and J ends were trimmed by 4 bases and 4 bases, with 20 bases remaining between them. Germline assignment: CDR1 SGHDT and CDR2 YYEEEE. The DNA for the CDR3 is TGTGCCAGCAGCGGGGAAACCGGGACTCCAATAGAGACCCAGTACTTC. Its protein product is CASSGETGTPIETQYF.

This chain joins TRBV27 and TRBJ2-1, with 7 bases that match TRBD1. The CDR3 loop spans 14 amino acids. J gave up 3 bases and V 8 bases, and 7 bases lay outside the gene matches. CDR1 and CDR2 (germline): MNHEY, SMNVEV (reference sequence). The CDR3 region is CASWNSGGYNEQFF. CDR3 bases: TGTGCCAGCTGGAACTCAGGGGGCTACAATGAGCAGTTCTTC.

This clone was counted a few times. The chain employs TRBV2 and TRBJ1-1; weak D call: TRBD1 (5 bases). V was cut by 7 bases and J by 0 bases, with 9 bases left in between. This CDR3 has 13 amino acids. CDR1 and CDR2 (germline): SNHLY, FYNNEI. The CDR3: CASTQGVNTEAFF. The CDR3 nucleotides read TGTGCCAGCACCCAGGGTGTGAACACTGAAGCTTTCTTT.

The V gene is TRBV5-1, the J gene TRBJ1-3; 9 positions match TRBD1. This CDR3 region has 17 residues. Trimming cost V 2 bases and J 0 bases; bases outside gene matches: 6. The germline CDR1 and CDR2 sequences are SGHRS and YFSETQ. CDR3 bases: TGCGCCAGCAGCTTCCGGGGACAGGGTTACTCTGGAAACACCATATATTTT. Translating it yields CASSFRGQGYSGNTIYF.